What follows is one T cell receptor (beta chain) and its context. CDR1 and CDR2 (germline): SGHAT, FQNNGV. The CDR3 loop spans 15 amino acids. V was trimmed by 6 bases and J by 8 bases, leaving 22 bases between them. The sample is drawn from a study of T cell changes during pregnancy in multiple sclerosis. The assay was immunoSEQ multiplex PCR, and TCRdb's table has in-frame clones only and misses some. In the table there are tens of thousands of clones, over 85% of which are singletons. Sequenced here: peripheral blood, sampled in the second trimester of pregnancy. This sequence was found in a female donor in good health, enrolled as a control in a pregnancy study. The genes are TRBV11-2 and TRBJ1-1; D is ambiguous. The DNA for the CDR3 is TGTGCCAGCAGTCTTGGGCCGGGAACCAAGCAAGAAGCTTTCTTT. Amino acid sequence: CASSLGPGTKQEAFF.